A selection of T cell receptor beta chains follows, all from one sample in a study of blood T cell repertoires in COVID-19. Profiled with immunoSEQ multiplex PCR; TCRdb holds only in-frame clones, not every one. The data show about 340,000 clones, about 83% seen once. Sequencing was done on a sample of peripheral blood. The receptors were gathered from a man aged 30 to 45 with active or convalescent COVID-19. Each CDR3 is given with its conserved first and last residue. Each record gives: D gene, J gene, V gene, clone size, CDR3 DNA, CDR3 protein. D genes are given only for firm matches. Clone size appears in some rows only: once, few, many, or a class for an expanded clone.

TRBD1	TRBJ2-7	TRBV12-5	-	TGTGCTAGTGGACAGGGGGCCCAGCGGGAGCAGTACTTC	CASGQGAQREQYF
TRBD2	TRBJ2-7	TRBV28	-	TGTGCCAGCAGTTGGGCGGGAGCCCTCCATAAGGACGAGCAGTACTTC	CASSWAGALHKDEQYF
-	TRBJ2-4	TRBV7-8	-	TGTGCCAGCAGCTTAGCTATGTCAGGGCCGGCGAACATTCAGTACTTC	CASSLAMSGPANIQYF
TRBD2	TRBJ2-1	TRBV7-2	-	TGTGCCAGCAGCTTGGAACGGGGGGGGTATGAGCAGTTCTTC	CASSLERGGYEQFF
-	TRBJ2-3	TRBV19	-	TGTGCCAGTAGTAGGCGCGGGGACACAGATACGCAGTATTTT	CASSRRGDTDTQYF
-	TRBJ1-2	TRBV7-9	once	TGTGCCAGCAGCCGACGGGTTGGAAACTATGGCTACACCTTC	CASSRRVGNYGYTF
TRBD1	TRBJ2-3	TRBV19	-	TGTGCCAGTAGGTCATCCACCGACAGGGAAGGGTATACTAGCACAGATACGCAGTATTTT	CASRSSTDREGYTSTDTQYF
-	TRBJ1-1	TRBV6-5	-	TGTGCCAGCAGTTTCGCGGGCCTTAAGGCCACTGAAGCTTTCTTT	CASSFAGLKATEAFF
TRBD1	TRBJ2-2	TRBV24-1	-	TGTGCCACCAGTCAGGGGGCCTATTCCGGGGAGCTGTTTTTT	CATSQGAYSGELFF
TRBD1	TRBJ2-2	TRBV3-1/TRBV3-2	-	TGTGCCAGCAGAGACAGGGGCGTTACCGGGGAGCTGTTTTTT	CASRDRGVTGELFF
-	TRBJ2-3	TRBV4-1	-	TGCGCCAGCAGCCACCCCGGGGCGGGGGCGACAGATACGCAGTATTTT	CASSHPGAGATDTQYF
-	TRBJ1-2	TRBV7-9	-	TGTGCCAGCAGCCCTCCGACCGGTATTGGCTCAGGAGGCTACACCTTC	CASSPPTGIGSGGYTF
-	TRBJ1-5	TRBV2	-	TGTGCCAGCAGTGAAGCGGTTGGAGGGGTAAATCCCCAGCATTTT	CASSEAVGGVNPQHF
-	TRBJ1-1	TRBV5-4	-	TGTGCCAGCAGCCAACAGGGCGGTGGGACTGAAGCTTTCTTT	CASSQQGGGTEAFF
-	TRBJ1-3	TRBV7-2	-	TGTGCCAGCAGCCTCCTAAGCGGGCTTGGAAACACCATATATTTT	CASSLLSGLGNTIYF
-	TRBJ1-5	TRBV28	-	TGTGCCAGCAGTTGGCGACACCCCGGCAATCAGCCCCAGCATTTT	CASSWRHPGNQPQHF
-	TRBJ1-5	TRBV5-8	few	TGTGCCAGCAGCCGGGACACCTGGCAGCCCCAGCATTTT	CASSRDTWQPQHF
TRBD2	TRBJ2-1	TRBV5-1	once	TGCGCCAGCAGCTTGGGCATACTAGCGGGGGCCTATGTTGCTGAGCAGTTCTTC	CASSLGILAGAYVAEQFF
-	TRBJ2-3	TRBV15	-	TGTGCCACCAGCAGAGGGAGGGAGAGCGGCCCGCTGGATACGCAGTATTTT	CATSRGRESGPLDTQYF
TRBD2	TRBJ2-7	TRBV30	-	TGTGCCTGGAAAACTAGCGGGACTACCTACGAGCAGTACTTC	CAWKTSGTTYEQYF
-	TRBJ2-7	TRBV21-1	-	TGTGCCAGCAGCAAAGATCAGCGGGAGGGCCAGAACGAGCAGTACTTC	CASSKDQREGQNEQYF
-	TRBJ1-5	TRBV19	-	TGTGCCAGTAGTACCCGGGACCCGGGGGGCAATCAGCCCCAGCATTTT	CASSTRDPGGNQPQHF
-	TRBJ2-2	TRBV6-6	once	TGTGCCAGCCGGCGGGTGTACACCGGGGAGCTGTTTTTT	CASRRVYTGELFF
TRBD2	TRBJ2-1	TRBV14	few	TGTGCCAGCAGCCAAGGCGTGACTAGCGGCTACAATGAGCAGTTCTTC	CASSQGVTSGYNEQFF
TRBD1	TRBJ2-1	TRBV6-5	once	TGTGCCAGCAGTTTCGGGACAGGGAATGAGCAGTTCTTC	CASSFGTGNEQFF
TRBD1	TRBJ1-1	TRBV4-1	-	TGCGCCAGCAGCCTGACCGACAGGGTGAACACTGAAGCTTTCTTT	CASSLTDRVNTEAFF